What follows is one T cell receptor beta chain and its context. Antigen specificity is unknown. Time point of the sample: newly diagnosed, previously untreated cHL patient sample. Assay used: immunoSEQ multiplex PCR; TCRdb lists only in-frame clones, some missing. The sample has around 43,000 clones; around 90% are singletons. The sample comes from a study of PD-1 blockade in classical Hodgkin lymphoma. General study findings and limits: Relapsed/refractory patients reportedly had the lowest baseline TCR diversity, below newly diagnosed patients, who were below healthy donors.

Germline lookup yields CDR1 KGHSH and CDR2 LQKENI. V gave up 1 base and J gave up 6 bases; unmatched junction bases: 22. CDR3 length: 21 amino acids. The rearrangement links TRBV18 to TRBJ2-1; TRBD2 aligns across 9 bases. Source material: peripheral blood mononuclear cells (PBMCs). The sequence was obtained from a human donor with classical Hodgkin lymphoma. The CDR3 DNA is TGTGCCAGCTCACCACGGCAAGCGGGGGGCGGACCGAACACCCGCCCCAATGAGCAGTTCTTC. Protein sequence: CASSPRQAGGGPNTRPNEQFF.